This record concerns one T cell receptor beta chain sequence. This sample is part of a study of blood T cell repertoires in COVID-19. Germline CDR1 is MNHNS and CDR2 is SASEGT. The CDR3 runs 13 residues. V lost 3 bases and J lost 6, with 11 bases in between. In the original analysis: Amplification with reference gene primers provided the estimates of nucleated cell counts. The table came from immunoSEQ multiplex PCR; TCRdb's copy has only in-frame clones and leaves some out. The V and J calls and the clone size are those of that table, but D and trimming were determined from the DNA. The profile shows more than 350,000 clones, roughly nine tenths of them singletons. Recruited during active infection, patients (from Seattle) were subsequently followed longitudinally.

The chain couples TRBV6-1 to TRBJ1-1, with a possible D match to TRBD1 (5 bases). This receptor was taken from a woman under 40 with COVID-19, enrolled during active disease. Specimen: peripheral blood. This CDR3 reads CASSDGWGAEAFF. CDR3 in DNA: TGTGCCAGCAGTGACGGCTGGGGCGCTGAAGCTTTCTTT.